This T cell receptor (beta chain) was recovered during a study of STAT5B mutations in CD4+ large granular lymphocyte leukemia. In the study overall: Among healthy controls, a particular HLA allele went with more CDR3 'QG' motifs. Study conclusions and caveats: 25% of private leukemic clonotypes occurred rarely in other patients' non-leukemic repertoires. 8/27 top patient clones versus 2/35 control clones were TRBV06-family.

As for this clone: What it recognizes is unknown.

This CDR3 region has 15 residues. Germline loops: CDR1 MNHNY, CDR2 SVGAGI (reference sequence). V shed 6 bases and J 5 bases; nucleotides not matched to a gene: 13. Measured with immunoSEQ multiplex PCR; TCRdb has only the in-frame clones, and not every one. The sample has 30,000 to 40,000 clones; about three quarters are singletons. This TCR came from a human donor in good health. Source material: CD4+ T cells from blood buffy coats. V is TRBV6-6 and J is TRBJ2-7; 7 bases are shared with TRBD2. The CDR3 reads CASSGLPGGKDEQYF. As DNA, the CDR3 is TGTGCCAGCAGCGGCCTCCCGGGAGGTAAAGACGAGCAGTACTTC.